Listed here are 20 T cell receptor beta chains from one sample, sequenced in a study of cytomegalovirus exposure and HLA in healthy donors. PCR was performed using 60 Vbeta and 13 Jbeta primers. Libraries were prepared by immunoSEQ multiplex PCR; TCRdb keeps only in-frame clonotypes and omits some of them. The sample contains around 180,000 clones, 79% of which appear only once. Sequencing was done on a sample of PBMCs. The receptor source for this set is a woman aged 50 to 65 in good health and CMV-seronegative.

The chain is built from TRBV4-2 and TRBJ1-4; possibly TRBD1 for D (6 bases). This CDR3 is 15 amino acids long. Trimming shortened V by 1 base and J by 10 bases, and 16 bases separated the two germline ends. Looked up from germline, CDR1 is LGHNA and CDR2 is YNFKEQ. The DNA for the CDR3 is TGTGCCAGCAGCCAAGGGACCGAAGGGGGTGGAAAACTGTTTTTT. It specifies CASSQGTEGGGKLFF.

The genes are TRBV9 and TRBJ1-2, with D possibly matching TRBD1 (5 bases). CDR1 and CDR2 (germline): SGDLS, YYNGEE. The CDR3 consists of 15 residues. V was pared by 7 bases and J by 0 bases, with 16 bases between. CDR3 nucleotide sequence: TGTGCCAGCGGGGGGGGGACGGCTCCTAACTATGGCTACACCTTC. Its protein product is CASGGGTAPNYGYTF.

The J gene is TRBJ2-5, the V gene TRBV6-6; a possible D gene is TRBD2 (5 bases). CDR1 is MNHNY, CDR2 SVGAGI, per germline (reference sequence). The CDR3 loop spans 14 amino acids. Trimming left V 5 bases short and J 5 bases short, with 15 bases between. CDR3 region: CASSVSGGWETQYF. In DNA, the CDR3 is TGTGCCAGCAGTGTATCCGGAGGTTGGGAGACCCAGTACTTC.

The chain employs TRBV14 and TRBJ1-6, with 7 bases that match TRBD1. Trimming at V came to 4 bases and at J to 5 bases, leaving 5 bases not matched to a gene. In germline, CDR1 is SGHDN, CDR2 FVKESK. CDR3 length: 15 residues. The CDR3 region has the DNA TGTGCCAGCAGCCTCCTAGACAGGGATAATTCACCCCTCCACTTT. Its protein is CASSLLDRDNSPLHF. The whole variable domain, remainder taken from reference TRBV14 and TRBJ1-6, is EAGVTQFPSHSVIEKGQTVTLRCDPISGHDNLYWYRRVMGKEIKFLLHFVKESKQDESGMPNNRFLAERTGGTYSTLKVQPAELEDSGVYFCASSLLDRDNSPLHFGNGTRLTVT.

J is TRBJ2-2 and V is TRBV2; a possible D gene is TRBD1 (6 bases). This CDR3 is built from 15 residues. Trimming cost V 5 bases and J 3 bases, with 13 bases left between them. Germline V CDR1 and CDR2: SNHLY, FYNNEI. The CDR3 nucleotides are TGTGCCAGCAGTTGGAAAACAGGGCACACCGGGGAGCTGTTTTTT. As protein: CASSWKTGHTGELFF.

V usage is TRBV6-1 and J usage is TRBJ1-1, with 8 bases matching TRBD1. The CDR3 totals 14 residues. V dropped 4 bases and J dropped 6; count of bases not matched to a gene: 7. Germline CDR1 is MNHNS and CDR2 is SASEGT. The CDR3 nucleotides read TGTGCCAGCAGTGTAGACAGGGGACTCGCTGAAGCTTTCTTT. It yields the protein CASSVDRGLAEAFF.

CDR3 region: CASSQGGTTDTQYF. The CDR3 coding sequence is TGCGCCAGCAGCCAAGGGGGCACCACAGATACGCAGTATTTT. The chain links TRBV4-3 to TRBJ2-3; perhaps TRBD1 as D (5 bases). Germline V gene sequence: CDR1 LGHNA, CDR2 YSLEER. The CDR3 extends over 14 amino acids. Deletions cut 1 base from V and 2 bases from J, with 7 bases between.

The chain joins TRBV2 to TRBJ1-4; maybe TRBD1 (6 bases). V dropped 7 bases and J dropped 5 bases, with 20 bases sitting between them. This CDR3 has 16 amino acids. The germline V gene has CDR1 SNHLY and CDR2 FYNNEI. The chain's CDR3 is CASNLAPGQKNEKLFF. CDR3 DNA: TGTGCCAGCAACCTGGCACCCGGACAGAAAAATGAAAAACTGTTTTTT.

This CDR3 reads CASSLTGGDEQYF. As DNA, the CDR3 is TGTGCCAGCAGCTTAACCGGGGGGGACGAGCAGTACTTC. This rearrangement joins TRBV11-2 to TRBJ2-7; 8 nucleotides match TRBD2. The J segment lost 5 bases and the V segment lost 2 bases, leaving 2 bases of the junction unmatched. Germline-derived CDR1 and CDR2 are SGHAT and FQNNGV. The CDR3 contains 13 residues.

This clone came up a few times. The V and J genes are TRBV7-2 and TRBJ1-6; possible D gene TRBD1, 6 bases. Looked up from germline, CDR1 is SGHTA and CDR2 is FQGNSA. The ends were cut back, 5 bases at V and 7 bases at J, with 9 bases in the middle. The CDR3 extends over 13 amino acids. CDR3 protein: CASSQGQNSPLHF. In nucleotides, the CDR3 is TGTGCCAGCAGCCAGGGGCAAAATTCACCCCTCCACTTT.

The J gene is TRBJ1-5, the V gene TRBV6-5; D is unresolved. CDR3 size: 14 residues. In germline, CDR1 is MNHEY, CDR2 SVGAGI. V dropped 6 bases and J dropped 0 bases, with 9 bases sitting between them. The CDR3 here is CASSATNSNQPQHF. DNA of the CDR3: TGTGCCAGCAGCGCGACAAATAGCAATCAGCCCCAGCATTTT.

V usage is TRBV5-1 and J usage is TRBJ1-1, with D tentatively TRBD1 (6 bases). V dropped 1 base and J dropped 1 base, with 11 bases sitting between them. The germline CDR1 and CDR2 sequences are SGHRS and YFSETQ. The CDR3 runs 15 residues. CDR3 DNA: TGCGCCAGCAGCTTGATCGGACAGAGGAACACTGAAGCTTTCTTT. Its protein is CASSLIGQRNTEAFF.

The gene calls are TRBV7-2 and TRBJ2-5; weak D call: TRBD1 (6 bases). This CDR3 region has 15 residues. Trimming removed 4 bases at V and 4 bases at J, with 16 bases between. Germline V gene lookup returns CDR1 SGHTA and CDR2 FQGNSA. CDR3 sequence reads: CASSSNPGTPETQYF. The CDR3 DNA follows: TGTGCCAGCAGCTCAAATCCCGGGACACCAGAGACCCAGTACTTC.

The genes are TRBV29-1 and TRBJ2-7; 11 bases fit TRBD2. This CDR3 spans 15 amino acids. Looked up from germline, CDR1 is SQVTM and CDR2 is ANQGSEA. V shed 0 bases and J 5 bases; nucleotides not matched to a gene: 6. CDR3 amino acids: CSVEEGSGRGHEQYF. The DNA of the CDR3 is TGCAGCGTTGAAGAAGGTAGCGGGAGGGGGCACGAGCAGTACTTC.

The chain uses TRBV19 and TRBJ2-7, with TRBD2 matching 8 bases. Trimming cost V 3 bases and J 2 bases; bases outside gene matches: 15. This CDR3 contains 18 residues. Per germline, CDR1 LNHDA and CDR2 SQIVND (reference sequence). The CDR3 sequence: CASSILHSGGASPYEQYF. The DNA of the CDR3 is TGTGCCAGTAGTATTCTTCACTCGGGGGGGGCATCTCCCTACGAGCAGTACTTC. The whole variable domain, remainder taken from reference TRBV19 and TRBJ2-7, is DGGITQSPKYLFRKEGQNVTLSCEQNLNHDAMYWYRQDPGQGLRLIYYSQIVNDFQKGDIAEGYSVSREKKESFPLTVTSAQKNPTAFYLCASSILHSGGASPYEQYFGPGTRLTVT.

This clone came up once. The chain employs TRBV2 and TRBJ1-4, with D possibly TRBD1 on 6 matching bases. This CDR3 comprises 13 residues. Germline V gene lookup returns CDR1 SNHLY and CDR2 FYNNEI. Trimming left V 7 bases short and J 7 bases short, with 13 bases between. CDR3 protein: CASNLGTPEKLFF. DNA for the CDR3: TGTGCCAGCAATTTGGGGACACCTGAAAAACTGTTTTTT.

CDR3 bases: TGTGCCAGCAGCTTAGACGGACTAGCGGGGGGGCTCCTACAGGGCACAGATACGCAGTATTTT. Protein product: CASSLDGLAGGLLQGTDTQYF. The rearrangement uses TRBV13 and TRBJ2-3; TRBD2 matches 15 bases. Germline CDR1 PRHDT, CDR2 FYEKMQ (reference sequence). V was pared by 1 base and J by 1 base, with 12 bases of the junction left unmatched. The CDR3 is 21 residues long.

The DNA for the CDR3 is TGTGCCAGCAAGGACCTGACCGGGACACCTTTTGGCACTGAAGCTTTCTTT. It specifies CASKDLTGTPFGTEAFF. The rearrangement links TRBV27 to TRBJ1-1; perhaps TRBD1 as D (6 bases). The germline V gene encodes CDR1 MNHEY and CDR2 SMNVEV (reference sequence). Trimming took off 7 bases at V and 4 bases at J, with 25 bases between the two ends. The CDR3 sequence is 17 residues long.

V is TRBV5-8 and J is TRBJ2-2, with D possibly being TRBD1 (6 bases). V dropped 1 base and J dropped 2 bases, with 21 bases sitting between them. Germline values: CDR1 SGHTS, CDR2 YDEGEE. The length of the CDR3 is 19 residues. The CDR3 loop is CASSLFLGAFGTNTGELFF. In DNA, the CDR3 is TGTGCCAGCAGCTTGTTTCTCGGAGCTTTCGGGACAAACACCGGGGAGCTGTTTTTT. Drawing the rest from reference TRBV5-8 and TRBJ2-2, the complete variable domain is EAGVTQSPTHLIKTRGQQATLRCSPISGHTSVYWYQQALGLGLQFLLWYDEGEERNRGNFPPRFSGRQFPNYSSELNVNALELEDSALYLCASSLFLGAFGTNTGELFFGEGSRLTVL.

The rearrangement joins TRBV10-3 to TRBJ1-3; D call uncertain. The CDR3 is made up of 15 amino acids. Germline V gene data show CDR1 as ENHRY and CDR2 as SYGVKD. Between the trimmed V and J ends, which lost 2 bases and 2 bases, there was a span of 10 bases. CDR3: CAISENGGAGNTIYF. The CDR3 nucleotides are TGTGCCATCAGTGAGAACGGAGGCGCTGGAAACACCATATATTTT.